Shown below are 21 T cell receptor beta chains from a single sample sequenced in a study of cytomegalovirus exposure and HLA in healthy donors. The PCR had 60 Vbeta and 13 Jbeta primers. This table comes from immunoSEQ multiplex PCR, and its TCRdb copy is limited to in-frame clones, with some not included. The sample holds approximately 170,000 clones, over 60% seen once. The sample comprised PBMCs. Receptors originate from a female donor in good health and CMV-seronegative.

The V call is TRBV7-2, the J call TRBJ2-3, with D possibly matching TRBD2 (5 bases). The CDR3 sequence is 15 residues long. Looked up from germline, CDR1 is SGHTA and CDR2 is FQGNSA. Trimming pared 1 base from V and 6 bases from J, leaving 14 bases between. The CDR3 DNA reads TGTGCCAGCAGCTTAGAATCGGGGATCGGCGATACGCAGTATTTT. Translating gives CASSLESGIGDTQYF.

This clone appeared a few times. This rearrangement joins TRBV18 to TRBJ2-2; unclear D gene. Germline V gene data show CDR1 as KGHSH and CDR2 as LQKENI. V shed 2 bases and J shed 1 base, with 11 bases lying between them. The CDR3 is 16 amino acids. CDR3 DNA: TGTGCCAGCTCACCAGTCGGCGACAAGAACACCGGGGAGCTGTTTTTT. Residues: CASSPVGDKNTGELFF.

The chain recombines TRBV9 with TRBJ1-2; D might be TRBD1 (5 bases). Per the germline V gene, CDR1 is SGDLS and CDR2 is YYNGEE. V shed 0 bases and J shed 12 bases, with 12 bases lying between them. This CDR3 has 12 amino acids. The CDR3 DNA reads TGTGCCAGCAGCGTAGTAGATGGGGCCCACACCTTC. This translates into CASSVVDGAHTF.

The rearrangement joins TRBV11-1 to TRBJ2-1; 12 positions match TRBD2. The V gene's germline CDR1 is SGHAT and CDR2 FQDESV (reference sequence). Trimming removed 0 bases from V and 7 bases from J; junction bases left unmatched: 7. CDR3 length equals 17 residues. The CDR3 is CASSLAGLAGGQNEQFF. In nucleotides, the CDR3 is TGTGCCAGCAGCTTAGCGGGGCTAGCGGGGGGGCAGAATGAGCAGTTCTTC.

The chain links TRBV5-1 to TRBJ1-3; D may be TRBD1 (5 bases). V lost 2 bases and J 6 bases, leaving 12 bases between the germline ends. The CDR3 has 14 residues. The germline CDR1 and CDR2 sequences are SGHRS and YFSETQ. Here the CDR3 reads CASSFGGETNTIYF. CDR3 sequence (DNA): TGCGCCAGCAGCTTTGGAGGGGAGACAAACACCATATATTTT. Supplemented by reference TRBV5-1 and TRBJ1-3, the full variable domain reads KAGVTQTPRYLIKTRGQQVTLSCSPISGHRSVSWYQQTPGQGLQFLFEYFSETQRNKGNFPGRFSGRQFSNSRSEMNVSTLELGDSALYLCASSFGGETNTIYFGEGSWLTVV.

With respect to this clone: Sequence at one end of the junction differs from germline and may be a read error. CDR3 loop: CAGSIESFLRDSNYGYTF. DNA of the CDR3: TGTGCCGGTAGTATAGAGTCCTTCCTCCGGGACAGTAACTATGGCTACACCTTC. This chain uses TRBV19 with TRBJ1-2; 7 positions match TRBD1. The CDR3 is made up of 18 amino acids. Germline V gene lookup returns CDR1 LNHDA and CDR2 SQIVND (reference sequence).

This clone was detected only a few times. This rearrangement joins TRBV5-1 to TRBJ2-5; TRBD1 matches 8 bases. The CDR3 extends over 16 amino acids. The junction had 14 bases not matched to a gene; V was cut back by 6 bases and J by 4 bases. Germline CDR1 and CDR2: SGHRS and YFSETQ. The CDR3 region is CASTQATGVERETQYF. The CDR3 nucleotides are TGCGCCAGCACCCAAGCGACAGGGGTGGAAAGAGAGACCCAGTACTTC.

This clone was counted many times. CDR3 bases: TGTGCCAGCAGCCGGGGACAGCCCCGAAATACGCAGTATTTT. It encodes CASSRGQPRNTQYF. The chain has TRBV6-5 and TRBJ2-3; the match to TRBD1 covers 7 bases. The CDR3 covers 14 residues. With V trimmed by 6 bases and J by 7 bases, 10 bases remained unmatched. Germline V CDR1 and CDR2: MNHEY, SVGAGI.

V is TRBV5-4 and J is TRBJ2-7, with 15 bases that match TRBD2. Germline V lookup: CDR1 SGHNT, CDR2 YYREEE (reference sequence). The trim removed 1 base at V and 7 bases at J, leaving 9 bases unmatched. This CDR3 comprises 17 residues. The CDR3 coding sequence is TGTGCCAGCAGCTTGAGGGGACTAGCGGGGGGTCCCAGGGAGCAGTACTTC. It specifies CASSLRGLAGGPREQYF.

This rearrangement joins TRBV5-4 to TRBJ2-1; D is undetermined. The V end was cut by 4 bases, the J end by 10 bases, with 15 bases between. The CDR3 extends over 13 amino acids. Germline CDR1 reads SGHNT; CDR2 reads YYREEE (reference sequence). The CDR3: CASSQTGAGEQFF. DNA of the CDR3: TGTGCCAGCAGCCAGACTGGTGCTGGGGAGCAGTTCTTC.

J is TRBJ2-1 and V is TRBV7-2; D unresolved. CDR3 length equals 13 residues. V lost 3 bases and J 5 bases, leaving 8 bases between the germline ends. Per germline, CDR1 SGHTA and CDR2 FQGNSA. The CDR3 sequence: CASSFSYDNEQFF. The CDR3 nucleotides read TGTGCCAGCAGCTTTAGCTATGACAATGAGCAGTTCTTC.

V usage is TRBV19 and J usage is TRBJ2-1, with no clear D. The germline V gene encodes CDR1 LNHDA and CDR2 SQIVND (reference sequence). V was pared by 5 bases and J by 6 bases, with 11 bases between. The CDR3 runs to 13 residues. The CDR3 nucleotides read TGTGCCAGTAGTCCGACCCCTAGCAATGAGCAGTTCTTC. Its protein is CASSPTPSNEQFF.

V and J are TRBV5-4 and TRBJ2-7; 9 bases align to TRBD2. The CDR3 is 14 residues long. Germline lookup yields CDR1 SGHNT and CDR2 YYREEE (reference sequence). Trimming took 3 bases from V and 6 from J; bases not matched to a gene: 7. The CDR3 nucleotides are TGTGCCAGCAGCTCGCGGGGGGGCAGAGCCGAGCAGTACTTC. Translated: CASSSRGGRAEQYF.

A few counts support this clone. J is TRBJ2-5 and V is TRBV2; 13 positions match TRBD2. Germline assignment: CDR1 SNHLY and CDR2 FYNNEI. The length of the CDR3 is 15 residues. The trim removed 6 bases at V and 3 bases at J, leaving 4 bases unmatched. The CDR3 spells CASSPGLAGKETQYF. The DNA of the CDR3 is TGTGCCAGCAGCCCGGGACTAGCGGGAAAAGAGACCCAGTACTTC.

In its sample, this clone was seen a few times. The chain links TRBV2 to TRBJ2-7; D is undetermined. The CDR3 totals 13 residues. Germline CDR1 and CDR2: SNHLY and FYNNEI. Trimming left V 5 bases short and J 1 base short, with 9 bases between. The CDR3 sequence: CASSPQISYEQYF. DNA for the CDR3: TGTGCCAGCAGTCCCCAGATATCCTACGAGCAGTACTTC. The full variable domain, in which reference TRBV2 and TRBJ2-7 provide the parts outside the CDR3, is EPEVTQTPSHQVTQMGQEVILRCVPISNHLYFYWYRQILGQKVEFLVSFYNNEISEKSEIFDDQFSVERPDGSNFTLKIRSTKLEDSAMYFCASSPQISYEQYFGPGTRLTVT.

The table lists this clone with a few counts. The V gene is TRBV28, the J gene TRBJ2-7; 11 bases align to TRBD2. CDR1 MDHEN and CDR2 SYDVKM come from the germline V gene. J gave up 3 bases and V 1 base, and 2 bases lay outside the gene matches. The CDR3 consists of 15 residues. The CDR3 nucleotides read TGTGCCAGCAGTTTATTGCTAGCGGGGGGCTACGAGCAGTACTTC. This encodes CASSLLLAGGYEQYF. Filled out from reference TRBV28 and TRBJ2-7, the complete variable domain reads DVKVTQSSRYLVKRTGEKVFLECVQDMDHENMFWYRQDPGLGLRLIYFSYDVKMKEKGDIPEGYSVSREKKERFSLILESASTNQTSMYLCASSLLLAGGYEQYFGPGTRLTVT.

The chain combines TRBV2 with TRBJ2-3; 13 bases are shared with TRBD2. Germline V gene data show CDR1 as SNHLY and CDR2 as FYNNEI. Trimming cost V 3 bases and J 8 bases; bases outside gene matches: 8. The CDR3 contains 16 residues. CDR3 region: CASSEFGLAGVSTQYF. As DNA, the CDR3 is TGTGCCAGCAGTGAGTTCGGACTAGCGGGAGTATCTACGCAGTATTTT.

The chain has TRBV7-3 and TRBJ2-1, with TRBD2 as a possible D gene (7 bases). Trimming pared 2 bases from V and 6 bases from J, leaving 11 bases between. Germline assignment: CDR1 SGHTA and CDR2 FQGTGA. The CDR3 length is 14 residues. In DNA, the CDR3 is TGTGCCAGCAGCTTAGCGGGGGCCGCCAATGAGCAGTTCTTC. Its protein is CASSLAGAANEQFF.

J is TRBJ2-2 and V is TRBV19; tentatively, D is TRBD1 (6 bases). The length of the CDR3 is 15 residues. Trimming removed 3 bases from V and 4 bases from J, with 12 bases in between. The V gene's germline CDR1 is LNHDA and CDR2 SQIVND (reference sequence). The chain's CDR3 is CASSIQGYGTGELFF. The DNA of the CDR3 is TGTGCCAGTAGTATTCAGGGGTATGGCACCGGGGAGCTGTTTTTT.

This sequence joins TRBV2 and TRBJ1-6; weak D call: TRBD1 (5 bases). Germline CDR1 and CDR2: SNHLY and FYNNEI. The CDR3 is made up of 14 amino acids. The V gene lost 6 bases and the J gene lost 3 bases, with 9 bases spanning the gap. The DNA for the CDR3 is TGTGCCAGCAGAGGACACGACTATAATTCACCCCTCCACTTT. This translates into CASRGHDYNSPLHF.

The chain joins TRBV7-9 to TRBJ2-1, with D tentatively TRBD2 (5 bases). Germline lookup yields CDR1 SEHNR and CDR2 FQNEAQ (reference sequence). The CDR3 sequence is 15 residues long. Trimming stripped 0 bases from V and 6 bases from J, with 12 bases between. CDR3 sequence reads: CASSLAGARTNEQFF. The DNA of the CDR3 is TGTGCCAGCAGCTTAGCGGGAGCCAGGACCAATGAGCAGTTCTTC.